The 20 T cell receptor beta chains reported below all come from one sample, sequenced in a study of control samples from healthy donors and cancer patients. Here immunoSEQ multiplex PCR was the method, and the copy in TCRdb shows in-frame clones only, minus some. This table holds 150,000 to 200,000 clones, approximately 86% found once. The sequencing input was blood. These receptors all come from a man younger than 35 in good health.

V usage is TRBV28 and J usage is TRBJ2-5, with 9 bases fitting TRBD1. V gave up 5 bases and J gave up 5 bases; unmatched junction bases: 3. The CDR3 has 13 residues. Looked up from germline, CDR1 is MDHEN and CDR2 is SYDVKM. CDR3 nucleotides: TGTGCCAGCAGTGGGACAGGGAGGGAGACCCAGTACTTC. Its translation is CASSGTGRETQYF.

Details on this clone: The identical CDR3 is also encoded by other nucleotide sequences in the sample. The chain employs TRBV28 and TRBJ1-5; 7 bases are a match to TRBD1. With 4 bases clipped from V and 6 bases from J, the junction kept 0 bases outside the gene matches. The germline V gene has CDR1 MDHEN and CDR2 SYDVKM. The CDR3 extends over 12 amino acids. CDR3 nucleotide sequence: TGTGCCAGCAGTTCAGGGGGTCAGCCCCAGCATTTT. It specifies CASSSGGQPQHF.

This rearrangement joins TRBV7-3 to TRBJ2-1, with 9 bases matching TRBD2. This CDR3 region has 16 residues. Germline V gene lookup returns CDR1 SGHTA and CDR2 FQGTGA. V lost 5 bases to trimming and J lost 0 bases; unmatched junction nucleotides: 5. The CDR3 sequence: CASSHIAGASYNEQFF. The CDR3 coding sequence is TGTGCCAGCAGCCACATAGCGGGGGCCTCCTACAATGAGCAGTTCTTC.

V and J are TRBV5-4 and TRBJ1-2, with 8 nucleotides matching TRBD1. With 4 bases clipped from V and 8 bases from J, the junction kept 10 bases outside the gene matches. This CDR3 has 14 amino acids. The V gene's germline CDR1 is SGHNT and CDR2 YYREEE (reference sequence). CDR3 in amino acids: CASSPGQGWGGYTF. The CDR3 nucleotides read TGTGCCAGCAGCCCAGGACAGGGATGGGGCGGCTACACCTTC.

The rearrangement uses TRBV5-1 and TRBJ2-2; 12 bases line up with TRBD2. Trimming removed 3 bases from V and 7 bases from J; junction bases left unmatched: 4. CDR3 length: 15 amino acids. The germline gives CDR1 SGHRS, CDR2 YFSETQ. This chain's CDR3 is CASSSKTSGGGELFF. The DNA for the CDR3 is TGCGCCAGCAGCTCTAAGACTAGCGGGGGCGGGGAGCTGTTTTTT.

The chain joins TRBV14 to TRBJ1-1; TRBD1 is a possible D gene (6 bases). In germline, CDR1 is SGHDN, CDR2 FVKESK. The CDR3 is 14 amino acids. V was clipped by 4 bases and J by 5 bases, with 14 bases between them. CDR3 nucleotide sequence: TGTGCCAGCAGCCGACTACAGGGAAGGACTGAAGCTTTCTTT. Translating gives CASSRLQGRTEAFF.

V gene TRBV7-9 combines with J gene TRBJ2-7, with 7 bases identical to TRBD2. This CDR3 contains 14 residues. Germline CDR1 and CDR2: SEHNR and FQNEAQ (reference sequence). The V gene end was trimmed by 1 base and the J gene end by 3 bases; junction bases not matched to a gene: 3. Here the CDR3 reads CASSLDGGSYEQYF. The CDR3 DNA reads as TGTGCCAGCAGCTTAGATGGCGGGAGCTACGAGCAGTACTTC.

A single count supports this clone. The chain carries TRBV30 and TRBJ2-3; D unclear. This CDR3 region has 12 residues. The germline CDR1 and CDR2 sequences are GTSNPN and SVGIG (reference sequence). Trimming cost V 2 bases and J 9 bases, with 12 bases left between them. The CDR3 DNA reads as TGTGCCTGGAGTCCGAGTTTTTCCACGCAGTATTTT. As protein: CAWSPSFSTQYF.

J is TRBJ2-7 and V is TRBV28; 8 bases are a match to TRBD1. The trim removed 5 bases at V and 3 bases at J, leaving 9 bases unmatched. Germline CDR1 reads MDHEN; CDR2 reads SYDVKM. The CDR3 runs 15 residues. CDR3 DNA sequence: TGTGCCAGCAGTGAACACAGGGGGAGCGACTACGAGCAGTACTTC. This encodes CASSEHRGSDYEQYF.

V and J are TRBV19 and TRBJ1-4; D is possibly TRBD1 (5 bases). CDR3 length: 15 amino acids. Trimming took 3 bases from V and 5 from J, leaving 13 bases between them. The germline gives CDR1 LNHDA, CDR2 SQIVND (reference sequence). In DNA, the CDR3 is TGTGCCAGTAGTATCCAGAGGGGCGCGAATGAAAAACTGTTTTTT. It specifies CASSIQRGANEKLFF.

The rearrangement joins TRBV19 to TRBJ1-5, with D tentatively TRBD1 (6 bases). There are 16 residues in the CDR3. The V gene lost 2 bases and the J gene lost 2 bases, with 13 bases spanning the gap. Germline loops: CDR1 LNHDA, CDR2 SQIVND (reference sequence). CDR3: CASSISRGDGNQPQHF. Written as DNA, the CDR3 is TGTGCCAGTAGTATATCCAGGGGAGACGGCAATCAGCCCCAGCATTTT.

The rearrangement links TRBV4-1 to TRBJ1-2, with D hard to call. In germline, CDR1 is MGHRA, CDR2 YSYEKL. With 1 base removed from V and 7 bases from J, the gap between germline ends came to 4 bases. The CDR3 extends over 11 amino acids. Here the CDR3 reads CASSQGTGYTF. The CDR3, as DNA: TGCGCCAGCAGCCAAGGGACTGGCTACACCTTC.

As concerns this clone: This sample includes further DNA sequences coding for the same CDR3. The V call is TRBV12-3 or TRBV12-4, the J call TRBJ1-2, with D hard to call. V was clipped by 1 base and J by 2 bases, with 2 bases between them. This CDR3 comprises 12 residues. The CDR3 sequence is CASSLGNYGYTF. CDR3 sequence (DNA): TGTGCCAGCAGTTTAGGAAACTATGGCTACACCTTC.

The chain couples TRBV7-9 to TRBJ2-5, with TRBD2 matching 13 bases. The V gene's germline CDR1 is SEHNR and CDR2 FQNEAQ (reference sequence). The CDR3 is 15 amino acids. The V and J ends lost 7 bases and 2 bases, in that order; junction bases with no gene match: 4. The DNA for the CDR3 is TGTGCCAGCAACCCGGGACTAGCGGGACAAGAGACCCAGTACTTC. The encoded protein is CASNPGLAGQETQYF.

This clone was seen only a few times. The J gene is TRBJ2-7, the V gene TRBV27; 10 positions match TRBD1. The V gene's germline CDR1 is MNHEY and CDR2 SMNVEV (reference sequence). The ends lost 5 bases at V and 2 bases at J; junction bases unmatched: 6. This CDR3 comprises 15 residues. Written as DNA, the CDR3 is TGTGCCAGCAGTGAGGACAGGGGGGCCCCCTACGAGCAGTACTTC. Its translation: CASSEDRGAPYEQYF.

The genes are TRBV19 and TRBJ2-7; TRBD2 aligns across 15 bases. The V segment lost 6 bases and the J segment 6 bases; nucleotides outside the gene matches: 12. This CDR3 has 17 residues. Germline CDR1 LNHDA, CDR2 SQIVND (reference sequence). Written as DNA, the CDR3 is TGTGCCAGTAGAGAGGGACTAGCGGGGGGATCTTCCCGCGAGCAGTACTTC. It encodes CASREGLAGGSSREQYF.

V is TRBV7-9 and J is TRBJ2-2, with 11 nucleotides matching TRBD1. This CDR3 is built from 17 residues. Germline assignment: CDR1 SEHNR and CDR2 FQNEAQ (reference sequence). Trimming removed 0 bases from V and 4 bases from J; junction bases left unmatched: 4. CDR3 protein: CASSLARTGGVTGELFF. The CDR3 nucleotides are TGTGCCAGCAGCTTAGCCAGGACAGGGGGCGTCACCGGGGAGCTGTTTTTT. The full variable domain, in which reference TRBV7-9 and TRBJ2-2 provide the parts outside the CDR3, is DTGVSQNPRHKITKRGQNVTFRCDPISEHNRLYWYRQTLGQGPEFLTYFQNEAQLEKSRLLSDRFSAERPKGSFSTLEIQRTEQGDSAMYLCASSLARTGGVTGELFFGEGSRLTVL.

The chain uses TRBV6-5 and TRBJ2-3; D unclear. CDR3 length: 14 amino acids. Looked up from germline, CDR1 is MNHEY and CDR2 is SVGAGI. V was clipped by 6 bases and J by 0 bases, with 10 bases between them. The chain's CDR3 is CASSLFTSTDTQYF. In DNA form, the CDR3 reads TGTGCCAGCAGCTTGTTTACTAGCACAGATACGCAGTATTTT.

J is TRBJ2-7 and V is TRBV6-2 or TRBV6-3, with D possibly being TRBD1 (6 bases). With 2 bases removed from V and 2 bases from J, the gap between germline ends came to 16 bases. Per germline, CDR1 MNHEY and CDR2 SVGEGT. This CDR3 contains 16 residues. The CDR3 protein is CASSYPPQGLPYEQYF. DNA for the CDR3: TGTGCCAGCAGTTACCCTCCTCAGGGGCTCCCCTACGAGCAGTACTTC.

The chain employs TRBV18 and TRBJ1-1; unclear D gene. The germline V gene encodes CDR1 KGHSH and CDR2 LQKENI. This CDR3 comprises 13 residues. V lost 2 bases and J 2 bases, leaving 6 bases between the germline ends. DNA for the CDR3: TGTGCCAGCTCACCAGTGAGCAACACTGAAGCTTTCTTT. This translates into CASSPVSNTEAFF.